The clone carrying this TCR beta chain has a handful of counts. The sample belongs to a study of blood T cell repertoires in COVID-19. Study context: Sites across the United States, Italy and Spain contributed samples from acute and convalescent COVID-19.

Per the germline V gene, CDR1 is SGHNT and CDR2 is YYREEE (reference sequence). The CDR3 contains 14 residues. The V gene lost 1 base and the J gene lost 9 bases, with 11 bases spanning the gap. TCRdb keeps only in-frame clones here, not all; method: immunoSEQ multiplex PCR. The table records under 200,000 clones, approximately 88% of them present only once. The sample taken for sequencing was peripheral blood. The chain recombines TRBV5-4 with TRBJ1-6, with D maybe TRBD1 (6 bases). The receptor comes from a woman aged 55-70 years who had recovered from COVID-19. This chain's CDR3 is CASSLQGRVSPLHF. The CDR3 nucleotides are TGTGCCAGCAGCTTGCAGGGGCGCGTTTCACCCCTCCACTTT.